What follows are 11 T cell receptor beta chains derived from one specimen sequenced in a study of cytomegalovirus exposure and HLA in healthy donors. The primer mix had 60 Vbeta and 13 Jbeta primers. TCRdb's copy holds only in-frame clones and misses some; the assay was immunoSEQ multiplex PCR. This sample has some 150,000 clones, with roughly 87% found just once. The sequencing input was PBMCs. These receptors were obtained from a man between 25 and 39 years old in good health and CMV-seropositive.

The rearrangement links TRBV28 to TRBJ2-2, with 9 bases lining up with TRBD2. CDR1 is MDHEN and CDR2 is SYDVKM in the germline V gene. The CDR3 length is 16 residues. Germline trimming cut 2 bases from V and 6 bases from J; bases unmatched to any gene: 7. CDR3 protein: CASSLGGGRAPGELFF. For the CDR3, the DNA is TGTGCCAGCAGTTTAGGGGGCGGGAGGGCCCCCGGGGAGCTGTTTTTT.

V gene TRBV9 combines with J gene TRBJ2-6; maybe TRBD2 (7 bases). Germline CDR1 and CDR2: SGDLS and YYNGEE. V shed 7 bases and J shed 4 bases, with 21 bases lying between them. This CDR3 spans 17 amino acids. The chain's CDR3 is CASSLGGGATGANVLTF. The CDR3 bases are TGTGCCAGCTCCTTAGGGGGGGGTGCGACCGGGGCCAACGTCCTGACTTTC.

The chain uses TRBV30 and TRBJ1-2, with 7 bases identical to TRBD1. The CDR3 runs to 12 residues. Unmatched junction bases numbered 6, after V lost 3 bases and J lost 8 bases. The germline V gene has CDR1 GTSNPN and CDR2 SVGIG (reference sequence). The CDR3 DNA sequence: TGTGCCTGGAGCGCCTACAGGGGCGGCTACACCTTC. It yields the protein CAWSAYRGGYTF.

This clone has more than one count but fewer than ten. The chain links TRBV7-9 to TRBJ1-1, with D tentatively TRBD1 (5 bases). Germline CDR1 is SEHNR and CDR2 is FQNEAQ (reference sequence). The CDR3 has 14 amino acids. V lost 4 bases to trimming and J lost 4 bases, with 13 bases between them. CDR3 residues: CASSSRRQSTEAFF. The CDR3 DNA follows: TGTGCCAGCAGCTCCCGCCGACAGAGCACTGAAGCTTTCTTT. Drawing the rest from reference TRBV7-9 and TRBJ1-1, the complete variable domain is DTGVSQNPRHKITKRGQNVTFRCDPISEHNRLYWYRQTLGQGPEFLTYFQNEAQLEKSRLLSDRFSAERPKGSFSTLEIQRTEQGDSAMYLCASSSRRQSTEAFFGQGTRLTVV.

V is TRBV30 and J is TRBJ1-5, with TRBD1 identical over 8 bases. Germline assignment: CDR1 GTSNPN and CDR2 SVGIG (reference sequence). Trimming cost V 5 bases and J 4 bases; bases outside gene matches: 4. The CDR3 is 13 amino acids. Written as DNA, the CDR3 is TGTGCCTGGGGACAGGGAAAAAATCAGCCCCAGCATTTT. Translation gives CAWGQGKNQPQHF.

This sequence joins TRBV7-8 and TRBJ2-1; D is ambiguous. Germline assignment: CDR1 SGHVS and CDR2 FQNEAQ. The CDR3 contains 16 residues. The V gene lost 4 bases and the J gene lost 5 bases, with 18 bases spanning the gap. The DNA for the CDR3 is TGTGCCAGCAGCTCTAAAGAGTCCTACCAAAACAATGAGCAGTTCTTC. Translated, it gives CASSSKESYQNNEQFF.

Written as DNA, the CDR3 is TGTGCCAGTAGGGGGTCCGGGACAGGTTCCTACAATGAGCAGTTCTTC. This codes for CASRGSGTGSYNEQFF. The rearrangement joins TRBV19 to TRBJ2-1; 8 nucleotides align to TRBD1. CDR1 is LNHDA and CDR2 is SQIVND in the germline V gene (reference sequence). With 6 bases clipped from V and 1 base from J, the junction kept 8 bases outside the gene matches. The CDR3 consists of 16 residues.

This chain connects TRBV6-6 to TRBJ1-2, with 7 nucleotides matching TRBD1. Germline CDR1 is MNHNY and CDR2 is SVGAGI (reference sequence). Germline trimming cut 8 bases from V and 3 bases from J; bases unmatched to any gene: 6. The CDR3 is 13 residues long. The CDR3 DNA sequence: TGTGCCAGCCTGTCCGGGACAGACTATGGCTACACCTTC. Translated: CASLSGTDYGYTF.

This chain uses TRBV13 with TRBJ2-1, with 13 bases aligning to TRBD2. The V gene's germline CDR1 is PRHDT and CDR2 FYEKMQ (reference sequence). With 4 bases clipped from V and 8 bases from J, the junction kept 11 bases outside the gene matches. The CDR3 is 17 amino acids. Here the CDR3 reads CASSSRLAGGPFHEQFF. The CDR3 DNA sequence: TGTGCCAGCAGCTCGCGACTAGCGGGAGGTCCTTTTCATGAGCAGTTCTTC.

This clone was observed a handful of times. This sequence joins TRBV5-6 and TRBJ2-7, with D perhaps TRBD2 (6 bases). The ends were cut back, 4 bases at V and 2 bases at J, with 19 bases in the middle. CDR1 SGHDT and CDR2 YYEEEE come from the germline V gene. The CDR3 has 16 residues. In nucleotides, the CDR3 is TGTGCCAGCAGCCCCGAAGGAGGGAGGAGAACCTACGAGCAGTACTTC. This gives the protein CASSPEGGRRTYEQYF.

Details on this clone: Relative to the germline gene, one junction end is altered; a read error may explain this. J is TRBJ2-1 and V is TRBV7-9, with 11 bases identical to TRBD2. CDR1 is SEHNR and CDR2 is FQNEAQ in the germline V gene (reference sequence). The CDR3 is 16 amino acids. The CDR3 DNA reads TGTTCCAGCAGCCCGACTAGCGGGGATTACTACAATGAGCAGTTCTTC. It translates to CSSSPTSGDYYNEQFF.